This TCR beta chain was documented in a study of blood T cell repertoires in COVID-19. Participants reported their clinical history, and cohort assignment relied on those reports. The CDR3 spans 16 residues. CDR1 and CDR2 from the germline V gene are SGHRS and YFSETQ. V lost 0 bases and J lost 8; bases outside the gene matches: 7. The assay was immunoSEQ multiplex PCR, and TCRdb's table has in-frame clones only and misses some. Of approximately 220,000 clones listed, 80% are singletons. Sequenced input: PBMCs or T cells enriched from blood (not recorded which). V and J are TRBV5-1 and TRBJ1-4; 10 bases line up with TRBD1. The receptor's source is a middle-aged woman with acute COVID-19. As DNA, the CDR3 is TGCGCCAGCAGCTTGGGGGACAGGGGCCGTAACGAAAAACTGTTTTTT. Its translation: CASSLGDRGRNEKLFF.